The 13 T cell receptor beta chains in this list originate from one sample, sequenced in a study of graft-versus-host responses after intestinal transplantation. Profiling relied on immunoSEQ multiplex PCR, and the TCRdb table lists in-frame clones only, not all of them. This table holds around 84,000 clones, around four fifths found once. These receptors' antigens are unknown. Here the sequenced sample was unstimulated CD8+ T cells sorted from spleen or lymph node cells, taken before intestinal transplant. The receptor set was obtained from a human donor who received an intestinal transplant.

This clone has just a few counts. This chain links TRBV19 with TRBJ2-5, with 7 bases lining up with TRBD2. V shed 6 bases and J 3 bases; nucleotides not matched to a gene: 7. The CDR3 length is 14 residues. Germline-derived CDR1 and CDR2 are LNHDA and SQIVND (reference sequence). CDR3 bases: TGTGCCAGTAGACGGGGGGAATGGGAAGAGACCCAGTACTTC. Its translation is CASRRGEWEETQYF.

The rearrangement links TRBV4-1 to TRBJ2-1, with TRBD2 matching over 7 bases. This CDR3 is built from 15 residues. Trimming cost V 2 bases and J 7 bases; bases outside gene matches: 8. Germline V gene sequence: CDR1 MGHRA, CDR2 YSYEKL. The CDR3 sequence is CASSQSPGGRNEQFF. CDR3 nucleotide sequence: TGCGCCAGCAGCCAATCCCCGGGGGGAAGAAATGAGCAGTTCTTC.

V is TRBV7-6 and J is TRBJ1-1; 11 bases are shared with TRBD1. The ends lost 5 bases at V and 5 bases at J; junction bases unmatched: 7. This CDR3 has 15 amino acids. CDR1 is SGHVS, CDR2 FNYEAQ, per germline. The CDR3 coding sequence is TGTGCCAGCAGCCGGGGGACAGGGGGAGGTACTGAAGCTTTCTTT. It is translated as CASSRGTGGGTEAFF.

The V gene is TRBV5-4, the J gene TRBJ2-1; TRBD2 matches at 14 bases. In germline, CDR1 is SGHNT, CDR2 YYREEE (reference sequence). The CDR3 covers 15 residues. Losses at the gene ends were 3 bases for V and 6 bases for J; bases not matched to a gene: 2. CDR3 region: CASSSGTSGGNEQFF. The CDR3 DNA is TGTGCCAGCAGCTCCGGGACTAGCGGGGGCAATGAGCAGTTCTTC.

CDR3 bases: TGCGCCAGCAGCCAAATTTGGACCGGGACTAATGAAAAACTGTTTTTT. It encodes CASSQIWTGTNEKLFF. The chain combines TRBV4-1 with TRBJ1-4; unclear D gene. This CDR3 spans 16 amino acids. V lost 2 bases, J lost 2 bases, and 12 bases lay in between. CDR1 and CDR2 (germline): MGHRA, YSYEKL.

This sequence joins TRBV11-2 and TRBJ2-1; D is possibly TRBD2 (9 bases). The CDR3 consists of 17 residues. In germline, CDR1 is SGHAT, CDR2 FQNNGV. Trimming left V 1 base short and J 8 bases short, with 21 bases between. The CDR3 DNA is TGTGCCAGCAGCTTAGGCAGGGGGCGGGAGGGCCACTATGAGCAGTTCTTC. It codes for CASSLGRGREGHYEQFF.

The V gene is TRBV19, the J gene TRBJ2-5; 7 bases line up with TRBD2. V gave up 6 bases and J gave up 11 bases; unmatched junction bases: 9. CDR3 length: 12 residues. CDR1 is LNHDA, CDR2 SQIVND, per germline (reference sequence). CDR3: CASRGRGEEQYF. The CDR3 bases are TGTGCCAGTAGGGGACGGGGGGAGGAGCAGTACTTC.

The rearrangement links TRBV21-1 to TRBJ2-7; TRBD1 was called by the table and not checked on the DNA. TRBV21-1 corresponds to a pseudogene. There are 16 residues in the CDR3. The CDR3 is CASSKVLWDRHYEQYF. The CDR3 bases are TGTGCCAGCAGCAAAGTCTTGTGGGACAGGCACTACGAGCAGTACTTC.

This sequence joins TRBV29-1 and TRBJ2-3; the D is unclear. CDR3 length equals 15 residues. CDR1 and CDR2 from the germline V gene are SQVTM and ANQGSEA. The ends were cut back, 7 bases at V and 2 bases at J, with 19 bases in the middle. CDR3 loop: CSAVCTQKNTDTQYF. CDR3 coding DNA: TGCAGCGCCGTCTGTACCCAGAAGAACACAGATACGCAGTATTTT.

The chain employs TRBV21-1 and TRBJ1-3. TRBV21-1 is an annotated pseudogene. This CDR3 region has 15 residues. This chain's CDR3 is CASSPRKVSGNTIYF. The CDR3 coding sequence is TGTGCCAGCAGCCCGCGAAAAGTCTCTGGAAACACCATATATTTT.

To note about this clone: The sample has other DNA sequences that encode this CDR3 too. CDR3 nucleotides: TGTGCCAGCTCACCGGGACATTCCTACGAGCAGTACTTC. As protein: CASSPGHSYEQYF. The chain has TRBV6-6 and TRBJ2-7, with D tentatively TRBD1 (6 bases). The CDR3 is 13 residues long. V shed 8 bases and J shed 1 base, with 12 bases lying between them. Germline lookup yields CDR1 MNHNY and CDR2 SVGAGI (reference sequence).

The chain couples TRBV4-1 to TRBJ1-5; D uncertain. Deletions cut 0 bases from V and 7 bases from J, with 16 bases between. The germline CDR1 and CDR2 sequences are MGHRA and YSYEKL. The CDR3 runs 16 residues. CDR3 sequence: CASSQEGEWPRQPQHF. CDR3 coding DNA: TGCGCCAGCAGCCAAGAAGGCGAGTGGCCTAGGCAGCCCCAGCATTTT.

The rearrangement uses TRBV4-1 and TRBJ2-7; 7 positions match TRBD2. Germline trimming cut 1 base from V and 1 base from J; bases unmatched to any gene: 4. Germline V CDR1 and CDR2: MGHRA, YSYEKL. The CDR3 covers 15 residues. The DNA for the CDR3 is TGCGCCAGCAGCCAAGTTGGTAGCGGGTCCTACGAGCAGTACTTC. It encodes CASSQVGSGSYEQYF.